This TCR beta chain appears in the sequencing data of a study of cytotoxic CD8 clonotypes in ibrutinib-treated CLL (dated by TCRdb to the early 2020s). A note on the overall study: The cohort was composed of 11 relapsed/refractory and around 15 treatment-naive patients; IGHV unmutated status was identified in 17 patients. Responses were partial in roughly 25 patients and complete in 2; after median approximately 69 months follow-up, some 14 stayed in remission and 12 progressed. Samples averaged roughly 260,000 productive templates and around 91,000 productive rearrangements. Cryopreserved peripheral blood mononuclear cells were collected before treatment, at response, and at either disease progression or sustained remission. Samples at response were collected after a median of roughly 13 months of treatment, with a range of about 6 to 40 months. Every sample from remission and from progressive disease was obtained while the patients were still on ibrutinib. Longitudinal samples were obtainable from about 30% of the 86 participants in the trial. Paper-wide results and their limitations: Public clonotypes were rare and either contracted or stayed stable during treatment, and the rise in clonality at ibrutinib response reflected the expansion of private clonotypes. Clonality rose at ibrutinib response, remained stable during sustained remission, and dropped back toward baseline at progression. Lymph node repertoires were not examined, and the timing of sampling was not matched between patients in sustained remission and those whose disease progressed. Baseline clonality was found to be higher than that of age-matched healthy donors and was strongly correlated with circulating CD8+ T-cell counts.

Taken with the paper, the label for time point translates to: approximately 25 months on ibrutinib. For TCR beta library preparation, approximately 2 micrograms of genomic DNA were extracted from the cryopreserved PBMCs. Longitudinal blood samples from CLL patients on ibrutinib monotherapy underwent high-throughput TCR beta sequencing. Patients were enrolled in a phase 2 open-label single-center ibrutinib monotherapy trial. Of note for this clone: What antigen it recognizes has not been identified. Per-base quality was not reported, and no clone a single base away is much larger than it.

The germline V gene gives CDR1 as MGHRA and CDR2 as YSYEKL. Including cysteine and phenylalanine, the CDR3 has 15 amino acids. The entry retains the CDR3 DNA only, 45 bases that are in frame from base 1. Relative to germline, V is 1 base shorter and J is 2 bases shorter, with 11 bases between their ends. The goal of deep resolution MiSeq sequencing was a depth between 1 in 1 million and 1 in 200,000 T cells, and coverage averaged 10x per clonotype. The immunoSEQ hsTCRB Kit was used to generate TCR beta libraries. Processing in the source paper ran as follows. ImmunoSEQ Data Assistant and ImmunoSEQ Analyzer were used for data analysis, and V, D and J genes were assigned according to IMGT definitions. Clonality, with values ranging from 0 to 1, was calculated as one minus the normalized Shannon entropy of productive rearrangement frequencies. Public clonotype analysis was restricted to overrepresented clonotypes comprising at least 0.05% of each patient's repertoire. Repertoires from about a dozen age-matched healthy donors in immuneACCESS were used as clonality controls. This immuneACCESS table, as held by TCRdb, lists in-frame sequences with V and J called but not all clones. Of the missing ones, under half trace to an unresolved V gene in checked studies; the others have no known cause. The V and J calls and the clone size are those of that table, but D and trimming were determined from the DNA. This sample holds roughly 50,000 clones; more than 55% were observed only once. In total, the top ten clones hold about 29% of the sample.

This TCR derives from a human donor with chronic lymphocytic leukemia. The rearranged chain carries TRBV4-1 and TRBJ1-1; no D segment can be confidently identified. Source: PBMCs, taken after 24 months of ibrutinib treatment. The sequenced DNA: TGCGCCAGCAGCCAAGGAGACCGTATAAACACTGAAGCTTTCTTT. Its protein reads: CASSQGDRINTEAFF.